These 26 T cell receptor beta chains share one sample of origin, sequenced in a study of cytomegalovirus exposure and HLA in healthy donors. The study ran its PCR with 60 Vbeta and 13 Jbeta primers. Only in-frame clones appear in the TCRdb table, and some are missing; sequencing was by immunoSEQ multiplex PCR. Among tens of thousands of clones listed, more than 55% were seen once. Sequenced: PBMCs. The receptors were gathered from a woman in her 50s in good health and CMV-seropositive.

The chain joins TRBV28 to TRBJ1-2; D might be TRBD1 (5 bases). Trimming stripped 1 base from V and 4 bases from J, with 13 bases between. Per the germline V gene, CDR1 is MDHEN and CDR2 is SYDVKM. The CDR3 length is 15 residues. This chain's CDR3 is CASSLSTGASYGYTF. CDR3 nucleotide sequence: TGTGCCAGCAGTTTATCAACTGGGGCGTCCTATGGCTACACCTTC.

The rearrangement uses TRBV28 and TRBJ2-7, with D tentatively TRBD1 (6 bases). Trimming removed 5 bases from V and 2 bases from J, with 10 bases in between. The CDR3 loop spans 13 amino acids. Germline CDR1 MDHEN, CDR2 SYDVKM. The CDR3 sequence is CASSNRDPYEQYF. The CDR3 nucleotides are TGTGCCAGCAGTAACAGGGACCCCTACGAGCAGTACTTC.

This clone was counted only a few times. The chain employs TRBV7-8 and TRBJ1-3; the match to TRBD1 covers 7 bases. Per germline, CDR1 SGHVS and CDR2 FQNEAQ. The CDR3 consists of 19 residues. V was pared by 1 base and J by 0 bases, with 12 bases of the junction left unmatched. CDR3 in amino acids: CASSLDVSGGFNSGNTIYF. CDR3 DNA sequence: TGTGCCAGCAGCTTAGATGTCTCAGGGGGATTTAACTCTGGAAACACCATATATTTT.

The chain carries TRBV18 and TRBJ2-7; 7 bases are shared with TRBD1. Trimming removed 3 bases from V and 3 bases from J; junction bases left unmatched: 14. The CDR3 covers 17 residues. Germline-derived CDR1 and CDR2 are KGHSH and LQKENI. This CDR3 reads CASSPLPVTGTHYEQYF. DNA for the CDR3: TGTGCCAGCTCACCCCTCCCAGTGACAGGGACCCACTACGAGCAGTACTTC.

The chain joins TRBV28 to TRBJ1-2, with unresolved D. This CDR3 spans 17 amino acids. Germline V gives CDR1 MDHEN, CDR2 SYDVKM. V lost 6 bases to trimming and J lost 5 bases, with 25 bases between them. The CDR3 sequence: CASSRFDVDTEKYGYTF. The CDR3 DNA follows: TGTGCCAGCAGCAGATTTGATGTAGATACAGAAAAATATGGCTACACCTTC.

The V call is TRBV9, the J call TRBJ2-4, with D maybe TRBD2 (6 bases). The CDR3 length is 17 residues. The germline V and J ends were trimmed by 4 bases and 0 bases, with 17 bases remaining between them. Germline loops: CDR1 SGDLS, CDR2 YYNGEE. CDR3 sequence: CASSPSGAGLAKNIQYF. CDR3 coding DNA: TGTGCCAGCAGCCCCTCCGGGGCGGGGCTAGCCAAAAACATTCAGTACTTC.

This clone occurred once. The DNA for the CDR3 is TGCGCCAGCAGCCAAGACAGGGAAGAAGAGACCCAGTACTTC. This encodes CASSQDREEETQYF. The V call is TRBV4-3, the J call TRBJ2-5; D perhaps matches TRBD1 (5 bases). This CDR3 region has 14 residues. The V end lost 0 bases, the J end lost 3 bases, and 8 bases lay between the germline ends. CDR1 is LGHNA and CDR2 is YSLEER in the germline V gene.

The chain links TRBV10-3 to TRBJ2-5; 8 nucleotides align to TRBD2. Unmatched junction bases numbered 8, after V lost 0 bases and J lost 5 bases. In germline, CDR1 is ENHRY, CDR2 SYGVKD. CDR3 length: 16 residues. Here the CDR3 reads CAISESEGSGAETQYF. Here the CDR3 DNA reads TGTGCCATCAGTGAGTCCGAGGGTAGCGGGGCGGAGACCCAGTACTTC.

This clone was seen a few times. The CDR3 DNA is TGTGCCAGCTCACCGTTCGGGGATTTGAACACTGAAGCTTTCTTT. It translates to CASSPFGDLNTEAFF. The chain has TRBV18 and TRBJ1-1; D is uncertain. V lost 3 bases, J lost 0 bases, and 11 bases lay in between. Germline V lookup: CDR1 KGHSH, CDR2 LQKENI. The CDR3 runs 15 residues.

V gene TRBV2 combines with J gene TRBJ2-2; D unresolved. V was trimmed by 5 bases and J by 6 bases, leaving 7 bases between them. The CDR3 consists of 12 residues. CDR1 and CDR2 (germline): SNHLY, FYNNEI. CDR3 DNA: TGTGCCAGCAGTTTCCCCTCCGGGGAGCTGTTTTTT. Amino acids: CASSFPSGELFF.

This chain uses TRBV18 with TRBJ1-1; no reliable D call. Trimming took off 6 bases at V and 8 bases at J, with 10 bases between the two ends. This CDR3 has 11 residues. The germline gives CDR1 KGHSH, CDR2 LQKENI. The CDR3 nucleotides are TGTGCCAGCTCCCCCGGAGGGGAAGCTTTCTTT. As protein: CASSPGGEAFF. Using reference TRBV18 and TRBJ1-1 for the parts outside the CDR3, the full variable domain is NAGVMQNPRHLVRRRGQEARLRCSPMKGHSHVYWYRQLPEEGLKFMVYLQKENIIDESGMPKERFSAEFPKEGPSILRIQQVVRGDSAAYFCASSPGGEAFFGQGTRLTVV.

The V gene is TRBV30, the J gene TRBJ1-1; perhaps TRBD1 as D (5 bases). Germline V gene lookup returns CDR1 GTSNPN and CDR2 SVGIG (reference sequence). V lost 1 base to trimming and J lost 5 bases, with 8 bases between them. The length of the CDR3 is 12 residues. Here the CDR3 DNA reads TGTGCCTGGAGTGCCCCAGGGACTGAAGCTTTCTTT. Amino acids: CAWSAPGTEAFF.

This clone was seen a handful of times. The chain is built from TRBV4-3 and TRBJ2-1, with TRBD2 matching 11 bases. V gave up 0 bases and J gave up 1 base; unmatched junction bases: 2. There are 17 residues in the CDR3. CDR1 is LGHNA, CDR2 YSLEER, per germline. The CDR3 nucleotides are TGCGCCAGCAGCCAAGATGGACTAGCGGGTTCCTACAATGAGCAGTTCTTC. It codes for CASSQDGLAGSYNEQFF.

V usage is TRBV7-9 and J usage is TRBJ2-7; D is unclear. The V and J ends lost 0 bases and 5 bases respectively, with 17 bases between them. The germline V gene has CDR1 SEHNR and CDR2 FQNEAQ (reference sequence). The CDR3 consists of 16 residues. CDR3 amino acids: CASSLAPTLVDDEQYF. In DNA, the CDR3 is TGTGCCAGCAGCTTAGCCCCGACTCTAGTAGATGACGAGCAGTACTTC.

The genes are TRBV27 and TRBJ2-2, with 10 bases that match TRBD2. The CDR3 loop spans 16 amino acids. After removal of 6 bases from V and 0 bases from J, the junction contained 4 bases not matched to a gene. CDR1 is MNHEY and CDR2 is SMNVEV in the germline V gene (reference sequence). The CDR3 DNA sequence: TGTGCCAGCAGAGCGGGGGGGTTCGCGAACACCGGGGAGCTGTTTTTT. This sequence encodes CASRAGGFANTGELFF.

This clone has more than one count but fewer than ten. The genes are TRBV5-1 and TRBJ1-1; 9 bases are a match to TRBD1. The CDR3 runs 14 residues. Germline assignment: CDR1 SGHRS and CDR2 YFSETQ. J was trimmed by 1 base and V by 5 bases; bases with no gene match: 3. The CDR3 loop is CASREQGANTEAFF. CDR3 DNA: TGCGCCAGCAGAGAACAGGGGGCGAACACTGAAGCTTTCTTT.

The V gene is TRBV28, the J gene TRBJ1-2; 8 bases match TRBD1. Germline CDR1 reads MDHEN; CDR2 reads SYDVKM. V shed 3 bases and J 2 bases; nucleotides not matched to a gene: 2. This CDR3 region has 14 residues. The CDR3 here is CASSFGQGNYGYTF. CDR3 nucleotides: TGTGCCAGCAGTTTCGGACAGGGAAACTATGGCTACACCTTC.

The chain joins TRBV6-6 to TRBJ1-4; no reliable D call. Trimming took 6 bases from V and 3 from J, leaving 11 bases between them. CDR1 and CDR2 (germline): MNHNY, SVGAGI (reference sequence). The CDR3 has 14 amino acids. The CDR3 loop is CASRPVSSNEKLFF. As DNA, the CDR3 is TGTGCCAGCAGGCCGGTTTCATCTAATGAAAAACTGTTTTTT.

In this sample, this clone turned up a few times. The V call is TRBV4-2, the J call TRBJ1-4; 7 bases fit TRBD1. Germline lookup yields CDR1 LGHNA and CDR2 YNFKEQ. V was clipped by 1 base and J by 8 bases; unmatched bases: 10. This CDR3 is built from 16 residues. CDR3 region: CASSQGRRQGDEKLFF. Here the CDR3 DNA reads TGTGCCAGCAGCCAAGGTAGGCGCCAGGGGGACGAAAAACTGTTTTTT.

The V gene is TRBV9, the J gene TRBJ2-2; tentative D call: TRBD2 (7 bases). The germline gives CDR1 SGDLS, CDR2 YYNGEE. This CDR3 has 17 residues. Trimming took off 3 bases at V and 2 bases at J, with 17 bases between the two ends. This chain's CDR3 is CASSETPGGANTGELFF. The CDR3 DNA is TGTGCCAGCAGCGAAACTCCGGGGGGCGCTAACACCGGGGAGCTGTTTTTT. Filled out from reference TRBV9 and TRBJ2-2, the complete variable domain reads DSGVTQTPKHLITATGQRVTLRCSPRSGDLSVYWYQQSLDQGLQFLIQYYNGEERAKGNILERFSAQQFPDLHSELNLSSLELGDSALYFCASSETPGGANTGELFFGEGSRLTVL.

This clone has a handful of counts. The chain employs TRBV5-4 and TRBJ2-6; 7 bases line up with TRBD1. V dropped 2 bases and J dropped 2; count of bases not matched to a gene: 10. CDR1 and CDR2 from the germline V gene are SGHNT and YYREEE (reference sequence). The CDR3 contains 18 residues. Here the CDR3 reads CASSLWNDRVTGANVLTF. As DNA, the CDR3 is TGTGCCAGCAGCTTATGGAATGACAGGGTAACTGGGGCCAACGTCCTGACTTTC. Drawing the rest from reference TRBV5-4 and TRBJ2-6, the complete variable domain is ETGVTQSPTHLIKTRGQQVTLRCSSQSGHNTVSWYQQALGQGPQFIFQYYREEENGRGNFPPRFSGLQFPNYSSELNVNALELDDSALYLCASSLWNDRVTGANVLTFGAGSRLTVL.

The sample holds one count of this clone. V and J are TRBV28 and TRBJ1-5, with D perhaps matching TRBD1 (5 bases). V was trimmed by 1 base and J by 7 bases, leaving 14 bases between them. CDR1 is MDHEN and CDR2 is SYDVKM in the germline V gene. This CDR3 contains 15 residues. The chain's CDR3 is CASSLLTQGYQPQHF. The CDR3, as DNA: TGTGCCAGCAGTTTATTAACCCAGGGATACCAGCCCCAGCATTTT.

The chain joins TRBV9 to TRBJ2-3; D unresolved. Germline CDR1 and CDR2: SGDLS and YYNGEE. The length of the CDR3 is 14 residues. V lost 4 bases to trimming and J lost 0 bases, with 9 bases between them. The CDR3 bases are TGTGCCAGCAGCTTCCTCCCTAGCACAGATACGCAGTATTTT. This gives the protein CASSFLPSTDTQYF.

The gene calls are TRBV5-1 and TRBJ2-3; 8 bases align to TRBD2. V lost 4 bases, J lost 5 bases, and 3 bases stayed unmatched. The CDR3 has 13 amino acids. Looked up from germline, CDR1 is SGHRS and CDR2 is YFSETQ. The CDR3 sequence: CASSTSGGDTQYF. CDR3 coding DNA: TGCGCCAGCAGCACAAGCGGGGGAGATACGCAGTATTTT.

The chain recombines TRBV21-1 with TRBJ2-7; the table calls TRBD1, which could not be checked here. TRBV21-1 corresponds to a pseudogene. The CDR3 loop spans 16 amino acids. CDR3 coding DNA: TGTGCCAGCAGCAAACCGGGACAGGGGGCACCCTACGAGCAGTACTTC. This codes for CASSKPGQGAPYEQYF.

The J gene is TRBJ2-1, the V gene TRBV5-4, with 8 bases aligning to TRBD1. There are 15 residues in the CDR3. CDR1 and CDR2 from the germline V gene are SGHNT and YYREEE (reference sequence). Trimming took 5 bases from V and 2 from J; bases not matched to a gene: 6. The CDR3 coding sequence is TGTGCCAGCAGACCGGGACAGGATACCTACAATGAGCAGTTCTTC. This translates into CASRPGQDTYNEQFF.